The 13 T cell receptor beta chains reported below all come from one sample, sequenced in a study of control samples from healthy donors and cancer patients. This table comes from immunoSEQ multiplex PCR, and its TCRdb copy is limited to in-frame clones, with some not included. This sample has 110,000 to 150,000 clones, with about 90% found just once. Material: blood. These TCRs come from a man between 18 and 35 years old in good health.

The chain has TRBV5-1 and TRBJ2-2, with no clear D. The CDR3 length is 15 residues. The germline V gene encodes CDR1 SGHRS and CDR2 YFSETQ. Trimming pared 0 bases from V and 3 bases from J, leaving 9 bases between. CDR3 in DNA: TGCGCCAGCAGCTTGGGCGCAGGCGACACCGGGGAGCTGTTTTTT. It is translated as CASSLGAGDTGELFF.

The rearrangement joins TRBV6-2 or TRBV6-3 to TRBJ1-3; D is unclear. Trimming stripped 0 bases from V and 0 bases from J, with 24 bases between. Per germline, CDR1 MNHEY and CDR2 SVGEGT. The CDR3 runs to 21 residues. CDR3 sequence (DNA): TGTGCCAGCAGTTACTCGATTTCTCAGAATCCCCAGATCAGCTCTGGAAACACCATATATTTT. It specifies CASSYSISQNPQISSGNTIYF.

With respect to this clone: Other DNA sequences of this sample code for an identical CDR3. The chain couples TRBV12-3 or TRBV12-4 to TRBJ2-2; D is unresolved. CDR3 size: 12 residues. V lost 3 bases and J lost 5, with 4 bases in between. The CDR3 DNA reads TGTGCCAGCAGTTTCAATACCGGGGAGCTGTTTTTT. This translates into CASSFNTGELFF.

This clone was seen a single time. The CDR3 DNA follows: TGTGCCAGCAGCTTCACGAGCGGGGGCCAAGAGACCCAGTACTTC. Translated, it gives CASSFTSGGQETQYF. The chain carries TRBV12-1 and TRBJ2-5; the listed D gene, TRBD2, was not tested against the DNA. TRBV12-1 is recorded as a pseudogene. The CDR3 sequence is 15 residues long.

The CDR3 DNA sequence: TGCGCCAGCAGCCACCAGGACGGGACTTACGAGCAGTACTTC. Residues: CASSHQDGTYEQYF. This sequence joins TRBV4-1 and TRBJ2-7, with D perhaps TRBD2 (6 bases). Germline loops: CDR1 MGHRA, CDR2 YSYEKL. The V end lost 3 bases, the J end lost 4 bases, and 13 bases lay between the germline ends. CDR3 length: 14 amino acids.

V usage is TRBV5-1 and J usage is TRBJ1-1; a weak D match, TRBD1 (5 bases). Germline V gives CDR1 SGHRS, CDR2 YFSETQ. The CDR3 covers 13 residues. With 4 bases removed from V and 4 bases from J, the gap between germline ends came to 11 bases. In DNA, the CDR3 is TGCGCCAGCAGCGAGGGGCCCCTCACTGAAGCTTTCTTT. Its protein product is CASSEGPLTEAFF.

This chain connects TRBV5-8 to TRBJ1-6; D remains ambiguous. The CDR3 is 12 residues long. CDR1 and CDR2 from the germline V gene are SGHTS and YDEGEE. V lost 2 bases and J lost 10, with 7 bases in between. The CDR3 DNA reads TGTGCCAGCAGCTTTGAGACGTCACCCCTCCACTTT. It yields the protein CASSFETSPLHF.

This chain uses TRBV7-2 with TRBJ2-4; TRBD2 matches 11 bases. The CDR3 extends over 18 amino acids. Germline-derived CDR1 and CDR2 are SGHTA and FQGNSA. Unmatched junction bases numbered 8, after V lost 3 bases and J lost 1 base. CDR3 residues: CASSFGLAGGWAKNIQYF. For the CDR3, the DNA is TGTGCCAGCAGCTTTGGGCTAGCGGGGGGATGGGCCAAAAACATTCAGTACTTC.

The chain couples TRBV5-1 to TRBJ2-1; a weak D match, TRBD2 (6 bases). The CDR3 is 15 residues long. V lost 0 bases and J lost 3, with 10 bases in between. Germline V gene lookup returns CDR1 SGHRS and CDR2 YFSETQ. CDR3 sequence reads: CASSLVGGGYNEQFF. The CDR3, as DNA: TGCGCCAGCAGCTTGGTGGGGGGAGGCTACAATGAGCAGTTCTTC.

Here the CDR3 DNA reads TGTGCCAGCAGTCGGCTGGCGGACAGGACCTCCTACGAGCAGTACTTC. It translates to CASSRLADRTSYEQYF. V gene TRBV6-6 combines with J gene TRBJ2-7; TRBD1 agrees at 7 bases. The J segment lost 0 bases and the V segment lost 5 bases, leaving 10 bases of the junction unmatched. Germline CDR1 reads MNHNY; CDR2 reads SVGAGI (reference sequence). The CDR3 has 16 residues.

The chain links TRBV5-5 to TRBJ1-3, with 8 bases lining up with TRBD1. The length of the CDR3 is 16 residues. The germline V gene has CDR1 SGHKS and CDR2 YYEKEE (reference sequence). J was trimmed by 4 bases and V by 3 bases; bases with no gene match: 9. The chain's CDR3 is CASSSTRTGTGNTIYF. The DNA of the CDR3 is TGTGCCAGCAGCTCTACTCGGACAGGGACAGGAAACACCATATATTTT.

CDR3 sequence: CASSQAHPPGTGTGYTF. The DNA of the CDR3 is TGCGCCAGCAGCCAAGCCCACCCTCCCGGGACCGGCACTGGCTACACCTTC. This sequence joins TRBV4-1 and TRBJ1-2, with D perhaps matching TRBD1 (5 bases). Per the germline V gene, CDR1 is MGHRA and CDR2 is YSYEKL. The CDR3 spans 17 residues. Trimming took off 1 base at V and 7 bases at J, with 22 bases between the two ends.

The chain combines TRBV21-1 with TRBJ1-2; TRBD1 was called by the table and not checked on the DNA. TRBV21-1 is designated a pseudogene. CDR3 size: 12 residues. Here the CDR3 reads CASMGTYYGYTF. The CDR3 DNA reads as TGTGCCAGCATGGGGACATACTATGGCTACACCTTC.